The 32 T cell receptor beta chains below come from one sample, sequenced in a study of blood T cell repertoires in COVID-19. The assay was immunoSEQ multiplex PCR, and TCRdb's table has in-frame clones only and misses some. Of more than 40,000 clones in the sample, 80% to 85% were seen once. Material for sequencing was peripheral blood. Every receptor here comes from a human donor with acute or convalescent COVID-19. The donor label of this sample is uncertain.

The gene calls are TRBV11-3 and TRBJ1-2, with 7 bases aligning to TRBD1. The CDR3 loop spans 14 amino acids. Trimming took 6 bases from V and 3 from J; bases not matched to a gene: 7. Germline CDR1 is SGHNT and CDR2 is YENEEA. The CDR3 sequence: CASRLNRGDYGYTF. In DNA, the CDR3 is TGTGCCAGCAGACTAAACAGGGGTGACTATGGCTACACCTTC.

The genes are TRBV7-2 and TRBJ1-2; 10 nucleotides match TRBD1. CDR1 and CDR2 from the germline V gene are SGHTA and FQGNSA. With 5 bases clipped from V and 3 bases from J, the junction kept 6 bases outside the gene matches. CDR3 size: 15 residues. CDR3 residues: CASSPGTGAHYGYTF. In DNA, the CDR3 is TGTGCCAGCAGCCCAGGGACAGGGGCACACTATGGCTACACCTTC.

This clone has more than one count but fewer than ten. The CDR3 DNA follows: TGCGCCAGCAGCTTTTTAGGGGGGGCGAACACTGAAGCTTTCTTT. Its protein is CASSFLGGANTEAFF. The J gene is TRBJ1-1, the V gene TRBV5-1, with D possibly matching TRBD1 (6 bases). Germline V lookup: CDR1 SGHRS, CDR2 YFSETQ. With 2 bases removed from V and 1 base from J, the gap between germline ends came to 12 bases. The CDR3 has 15 amino acids.

V usage is TRBV18 and J usage is TRBJ1-1, with a tentative D call TRBD1 (6 bases). The CDR3 sequence is 15 residues long. The V end was cut by 2 bases, the J end by 4 bases, with 14 bases between. Germline-derived CDR1 and CDR2 are KGHSH and LQKENI. The CDR3 sequence: CASSPLDQGRTEAFF. The CDR3 nucleotides are TGTGCCAGCTCACCATTGGATCAGGGGCGCACTGAAGCTTTCTTT.

J is TRBJ1-2 and V is TRBV28, with D hard to call. Germline V CDR1 and CDR2: MDHEN, SYDVKM. Deletions cut 6 bases from V and 3 bases from J, with 11 bases between. CDR3 length: 13 amino acids. DNA for the CDR3: TGTGCCAGCAGCTCCCACACCTACTATGGCTACACCTTC. This gives the protein CASSSHTYYGYTF.

The genes are TRBV4-3 and TRBJ2-1, with D tentatively TRBD1 (5 bases). Trimming shortened V by 1 base and J by 6 bases, and 10 bases separated the two germline ends. This CDR3 contains 14 residues. The germline V gene encodes CDR1 LGHNA and CDR2 YSLEER. The chain's CDR3 is CASSQGQGFNEQFF. In DNA, the CDR3 is TGCGCCAGCAGCCAAGGGCAGGGTTTCAATGAGCAGTTCTTC.

The chain combines TRBV19 with TRBJ2-7; D possibly corresponds to TRBD2 (6 bases). The CDR3 runs 16 residues. With 10 bases removed from V and 0 bases from J, the gap between germline ends came to 22 bases. Germline V gene sequence: CDR1 LNHDA, CDR2 SQIVND (reference sequence). The CDR3 region is CANRPTSGTPSYEQYF. The CDR3 DNA sequence: TGTGCCAATAGACCAACCTCCGGGACTCCCTCCTACGAGCAGTACTTC.

This chain uses TRBV10-2 with TRBJ2-5, with 10 nucleotides matching TRBD2. J lost 0 bases, V lost 5 bases, and 9 bases had no gene match. This CDR3 has 17 amino acids. CDR1 is WSHSY and CDR2 is SAAADI in the germline V gene. The DNA of the CDR3 is TGCGCCAGCAGTCCTGGACTAGCGGCTACGTACCAAGAGACCCAGTACTTC. Amino acid sequence: CASSPGLAATYQETQYF.

The rearrangement links TRBV11-3 to TRBJ1-6; the D gene is possibly TRBD1 (5 bases). V was cut by 5 bases and J by 10 bases, with 21 bases left in between. Germline V gene data show CDR1 as SGHNT and CDR2 as YENEEA. This CDR3 comprises 16 residues. The CDR3 region is CASSNQARDSKSPLHF. Written as DNA, the CDR3 is TGTGCCAGCAGCAACCAAGCCCGGGACTCTAAGTCACCCCTCCACTTT.

The chain uses TRBV9 and TRBJ2-1; possible D gene TRBD2, 7 bases. V lost 0 bases to trimming and J lost 10 bases, with 20 bases between them. The CDR3 runs 16 residues. Germline values: CDR1 SGDLS, CDR2 YYNGEE. The CDR3 sequence is CASSVATSTPGGEQFF. CDR3 bases: TGTGCCAGCAGCGTAGCTACTTCGACTCCGGGGGGCGAGCAGTTCTTC.

J is TRBJ2-7 and V is TRBV21-1; the table gives TRBD2 as D, unverified against the DNA. TRBV21-1 is tagged as a pseudogene. The CDR3 runs 18 residues. The CDR3 sequence is CASSKGAPRATTSYEQYF. DNA for the CDR3: TGTGCCAGCAGCAAAGGGGCCCCGAGGGCTACCACCTCCTACGAGCAGTACTTC.

This CDR3 is CASRPPGVHTEAFF. CDR3 sequence (DNA): TGTGCCAGCCGTCCCCCGGGGGTGCACACTGAAGCTTTCTTT. This rearrangement joins TRBV28 to TRBJ1-1, with D possibly matching TRBD1 (5 bases). V lost 8 bases and J 3 bases, leaving 16 bases between the germline ends. CDR3 length: 14 residues. Germline lookup yields CDR1 MDHEN and CDR2 SYDVKM.

The J gene is TRBJ2-7, the V gene TRBV30; D remains ambiguous. This CDR3 region has 13 residues. Deletions cut 1 base from V and 5 bases from J, with 12 bases between. Germline V gene lookup returns CDR1 GTSNPN and CDR2 SVGIG (reference sequence). The CDR3 DNA sequence: TGTGCCTGGAGTGCTAACTCGGCGGACGAGCAGTACTTC. This gives the protein CAWSANSADEQYF.

This chain connects TRBV7-2 to TRBJ2-1; TRBD2 aligns across 7 bases. The CDR3 is made up of 16 amino acids. In germline, CDR1 is SGHTA, CDR2 FQGNSA. The J segment lost 0 bases and the V segment lost 5 bases, leaving 7 bases of the junction unmatched. CDR3 DNA sequence: TGTGCCAGCAGCGAAACTAGCGTGAGCTCCTACAATGAGCAGTTCTTC. It specifies CASSETSVSSYNEQFF.

The chain recombines TRBV5-1 with TRBJ2-3; 8 bases align to TRBD2. J was trimmed by 0 bases and V by 4 bases; bases with no gene match: 4. CDR3 length: 15 amino acids. Germline V gene lookup returns CDR1 SGHRS and CDR2 YFSETQ. In nucleotides, the CDR3 is TGCGCCAGCAGCGCTACTAGCGGTAGCACAGATACGCAGTATTTT. Translated: CASSATSGSTDTQYF.

This clone was detected a few times. V and J are TRBV19 and TRBJ1-2; the D gene is possibly TRBD1 (6 bases). CDR1 is LNHDA and CDR2 is SQIVND in the germline V gene (reference sequence). The CDR3 consists of 14 residues. V shed 2 bases and J shed 2 bases, with 9 bases lying between them. The CDR3 protein is CASSIQGSNYGYTF. DNA of the CDR3: TGTGCCAGTAGTATACAGGGGTCAAACTATGGCTACACCTTC.

The chain couples TRBV11-3 to TRBJ1-2; no definite D call. The CDR3 extends over 15 amino acids. Germline CDR1 is SGHNT and CDR2 is YENEEA. Trimming pared 2 bases from V and 4 bases from J, leaving 14 bases between. The CDR3 coding sequence is TGTGCCAGCAGCTTAACGATGAGGGAGCGCTATGGCTACACCTTC. Its translation is CASSLTMRERYGYTF.

CDR3 coding DNA: TGTGCCACCTCGGACAGGGGCAATCAGCCCCAGCATTTT. Translation: CATSDRGNQPQHF. The gene calls are TRBV19 and TRBJ1-5; TRBD1 matches 8 bases. This CDR3 comprises 13 residues. The J segment lost 2 bases and the V segment lost 10 bases, leaving 4 bases of the junction unmatched. Germline CDR1 LNHDA, CDR2 SQIVND (reference sequence).

CDR3 coding DNA: TGTGCCAGCAGTGACCGACAGGGGGCAAATCAGCCCCAGCATTTT. Translation gives CASSDRQGANQPQHF. V and J are TRBV6-6 and TRBJ1-5; TRBD1 matches at 10 bases. CDR3 size: 15 residues. With V trimmed by 5 bases and J by 4 bases, 5 bases remained unmatched. Germline V gene data show CDR1 as MNHNY and CDR2 as SVGAGI (reference sequence).

This chain links TRBV2 with TRBJ1-6; D is uncertain. This CDR3 contains 13 residues. Trimming left V 1 base short and J 9 bases short, with 7 bases between. Germline CDR1 SNHLY, CDR2 FYNNEI. The CDR3, as DNA: TGTGCCAGCAGTGAAGTTCCGGTTTCACCCCTCCACTTT. Its protein product is CASSEVPVSPLHF.

The genes are TRBV10-1 and TRBJ2-5, with 9 bases fitting TRBD2. The germline gives CDR1 WNHNN, CDR2 SYGVQD (reference sequence). Trimming took 3 bases from V and 1 from J; bases not matched to a gene: 3. CDR3 size: 15 residues. The CDR3 DNA is TGCGCCAGCAGTGAACTAGCGGGTACCCAAGAGACCCAGTACTTC. Translation gives CASSELAGTQETQYF.

This CDR3 is CAIGSGGDQPQHF. The CDR3 DNA is TGTGCCATCGGTAGTGGAGGGGATCAGCCCCAGCATTTT. This chain joins TRBV10-3 and TRBJ1-5, with D possibly being TRBD1 (5 bases). The germline V gene has CDR1 ENHRY and CDR2 SYGVKD. This CDR3 is 13 amino acids long. The V gene lost 8 bases and the J gene lost 5 bases, with 13 bases spanning the gap.

This chain uses TRBV5-6 with TRBJ1-1; D unresolved. This CDR3 is built from 13 residues. Per the germline V gene, CDR1 is SGHDT and CDR2 is YYEEEE. Between the trimmed V and J ends, which lost 2 bases and 1 base, there was a span of 6 bases. For the CDR3, the DNA is TGTGCCAGCAGCTTCACAGCGAACACTGAAGCTTTCTTT. Translated: CASSFTANTEAFF.

This clone was seen just once. The rearrangement links TRBV4-2 to TRBJ1-6; D is unresolved. Germline V gives CDR1 LGHNA, CDR2 YNFKEQ. The CDR3 sequence is 16 residues long. V was cut by 0 bases and J by 5 bases, with 11 bases left in between. The CDR3 loop is CASSQEARADNSPLHF. The CDR3 region has the DNA TGTGCCAGCAGCCAAGAAGCGAGGGCTGATAATTCACCCCTCCACTTT.

The V call is TRBV30, the J call TRBJ2-7, with D possibly being TRBD2 (5 bases). V lost 2 bases, J lost 7 bases, and 27 bases lay in between. The CDR3 totals 17 residues. The germline CDR1 and CDR2 sequences are GTSNPN and SVGIG (reference sequence). CDR3 loop: CAWSSFAGIRAPGEQYF. Written as DNA, the CDR3 is TGTGCCTGGAGTTCCTTCGCCGGGATTCGAGCTCCGGGGGAGCAGTACTTC.

The chain recombines TRBV6-2 or TRBV6-3 with TRBJ2-3; 12 bases are shared with TRBD2. J was trimmed by 1 base and V by 0 bases; bases with no gene match: 8. Germline CDR1 MNHEY, CDR2 SVGEGT. The CDR3 spans 19 residues. The CDR3 region is CASSYSELAGGVGTDTQYF. The CDR3 DNA follows: TGTGCCAGCAGTTACTCTGAACTAGCGGGAGGCGTGGGCACAGATACGCAGTATTTT.

This clone has only one observation. V usage is TRBV7-2 and J usage is TRBJ2-7; 7 nucleotides match TRBD2. The V and J ends lost 4 bases and 3 bases, in that order; junction bases with no gene match: 3. CDR3 length: 13 amino acids. Germline CDR1 is SGHTA and CDR2 is FQGNSA. CDR3 DNA: TGTGCCAGCAGCTCCGGGGGGATCTACGAGCAGTACTTC. Translation gives CASSSGGIYEQYF.

J is TRBJ1-1 and V is TRBV6-2 or TRBV6-3; D call uncertain. The CDR3 length is 15 residues. Trimming cost V 0 bases and J 7 bases, with 15 bases left between them. Germline-derived CDR1 and CDR2 are MNHEY and SVGEGT. The CDR3 region is CASSYSRSVANEAFF. DNA for the CDR3: TGTGCCAGCAGTTACTCGAGGTCGGTGGCTAATGAAGCTTTCTTT.

The rearrangement joins TRBV21-1 to TRBJ1-6. TRBV21-1 represents a pseudogene. The CDR3 loop spans 13 amino acids. The DNA of the CDR3 is TGTGCCAGCAGACGGAGATATAATTCACCCCTCCACTTT. This sequence encodes CASRRRYNSPLHF.

The chain recombines TRBV18 with TRBJ2-3; D perhaps matches TRBD1 (5 bases). CDR3 length: 15 residues. Germline CDR1 reads KGHSH; CDR2 reads LQKENI. The ends were cut back, 0 bases at V and 5 bases at J, with 12 bases in the middle. CDR3 sequence: CASSPPAGLGDTQYF. The DNA for the CDR3 is TGTGCCAGCTCACCACCCGCAGGGTTGGGAGATACGCAGTATTTT.

This clone came up a few times. V usage is TRBV24-1 and J usage is TRBJ1-5; 7 bases align to TRBD1. The CDR3 has 17 residues. V trimming: 4 bases; J trimming: 1 base; junction bases outside the gene matches: 9. CDR1 is KGHDR and CDR2 is SFDVKD in the germline V gene. The CDR3 here is CATSEGWDSLSNQPQHF. CDR3 DNA sequence: TGTGCCACCAGTGAAGGGTGGGACAGCCTGAGCAATCAGCCCCAGCATTTT.

This chain uses TRBV29-1 with TRBJ2-7; TRBD1 agrees at 7 bases. Germline trimming cut 7 bases from V and 1 base from J; bases unmatched to any gene: 7. The CDR3 length is 13 residues. The V gene's germline CDR1 is SQVTM and CDR2 ANQGSEA. As DNA, the CDR3 is TGCAGCGCCTACAGGGGAGATTCCTACGAGCAGTACTTC. As protein: CSAYRGDSYEQYF.